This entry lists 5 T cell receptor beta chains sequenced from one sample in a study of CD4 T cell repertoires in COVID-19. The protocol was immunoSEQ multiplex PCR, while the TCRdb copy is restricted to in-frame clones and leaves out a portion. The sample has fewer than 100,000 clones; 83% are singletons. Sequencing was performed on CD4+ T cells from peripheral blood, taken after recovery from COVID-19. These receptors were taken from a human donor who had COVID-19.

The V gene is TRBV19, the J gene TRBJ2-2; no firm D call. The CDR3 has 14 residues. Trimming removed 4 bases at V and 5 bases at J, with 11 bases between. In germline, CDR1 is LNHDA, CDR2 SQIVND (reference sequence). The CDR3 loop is CASSRGWGTGELFF. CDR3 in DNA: TGTGCCAGTAGTAGGGGATGGGGTACCGGGGAGCTGTTTTTT.

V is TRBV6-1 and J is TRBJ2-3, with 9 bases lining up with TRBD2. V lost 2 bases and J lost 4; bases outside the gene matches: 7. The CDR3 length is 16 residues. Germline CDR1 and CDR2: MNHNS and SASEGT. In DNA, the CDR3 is TGTGCCAGCAGTGAACGTGAGCGGGGGGTCTCAGATACGCAGTATTTT. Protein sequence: CASSERERGVSDTQYF.

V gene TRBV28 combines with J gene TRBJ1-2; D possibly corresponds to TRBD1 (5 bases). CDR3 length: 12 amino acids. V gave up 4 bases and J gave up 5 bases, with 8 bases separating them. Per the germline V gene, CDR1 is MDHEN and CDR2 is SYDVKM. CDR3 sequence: CASSSTEYGYTF. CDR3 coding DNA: TGTGCCAGCAGTTCGACAGAATATGGCTACACCTTC.

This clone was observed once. CDR3 amino acids: CASSFAGAGSGRAYGEQFF. As DNA, the CDR3 is TGTGCCAGCAGTTTTGCAGGGGCGGGTAGCGGGAGGGCATACGGTGAGCAGTTCTTC. The chain links TRBV28 to TRBJ2-1, with 11 bases lining up with TRBD2. From germline, CDR1 is MDHEN and CDR2 SYDVKM. CDR3 length: 19 residues. Germline trimming cut 3 bases from V and 9 bases from J; bases unmatched to any gene: 19.

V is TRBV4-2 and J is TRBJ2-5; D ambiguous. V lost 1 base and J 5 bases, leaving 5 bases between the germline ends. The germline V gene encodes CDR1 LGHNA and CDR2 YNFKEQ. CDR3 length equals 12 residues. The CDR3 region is CASSQGWETQYF. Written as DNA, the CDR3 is TGTGCCAGCAGCCAAGGGTGGGAGACCCAGTACTTC.